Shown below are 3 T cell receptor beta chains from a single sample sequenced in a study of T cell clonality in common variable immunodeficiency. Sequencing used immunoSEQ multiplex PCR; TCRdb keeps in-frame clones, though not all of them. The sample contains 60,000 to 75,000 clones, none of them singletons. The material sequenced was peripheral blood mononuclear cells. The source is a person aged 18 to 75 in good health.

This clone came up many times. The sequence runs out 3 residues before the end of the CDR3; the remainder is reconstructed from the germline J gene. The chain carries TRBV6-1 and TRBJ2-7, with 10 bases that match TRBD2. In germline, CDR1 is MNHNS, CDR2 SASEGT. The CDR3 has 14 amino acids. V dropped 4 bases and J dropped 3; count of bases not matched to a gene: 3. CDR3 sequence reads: CASSVTSGIYEQYF. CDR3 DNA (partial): TGTGCCAGCAGTGTCACTAGCGGGATCTACGAG.

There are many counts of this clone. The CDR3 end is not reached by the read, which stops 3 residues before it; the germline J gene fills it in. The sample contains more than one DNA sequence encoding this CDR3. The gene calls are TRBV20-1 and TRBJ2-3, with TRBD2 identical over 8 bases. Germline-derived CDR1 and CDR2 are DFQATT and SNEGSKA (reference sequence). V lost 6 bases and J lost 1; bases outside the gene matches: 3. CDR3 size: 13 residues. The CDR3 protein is CSATTSGTDTQYF. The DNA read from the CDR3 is TGCAGTGCCACGACTAGCGGCACAGATACG.

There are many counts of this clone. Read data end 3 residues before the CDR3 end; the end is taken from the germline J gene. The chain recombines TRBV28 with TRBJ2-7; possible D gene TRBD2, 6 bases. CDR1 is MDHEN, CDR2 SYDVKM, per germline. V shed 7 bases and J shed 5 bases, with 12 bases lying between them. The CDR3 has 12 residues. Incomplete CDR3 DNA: TGTGCCAGCACCGCACTAGCAGACGAG. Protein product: CASTALADE. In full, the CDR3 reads CASTALADEQYF.